These 16 T cell receptor beta chains were sequenced from one sample in a study of blood T cell repertoires in COVID-19. Profiling relied on immunoSEQ multiplex PCR, and the TCRdb table lists in-frame clones only, not all of them. Here the sample spans 200,000 to 250,000 clones, approximately 83% being singletons. The sample was peripheral blood. These receptors were collected from a man at least 80 years old with acute or convalescent COVID-19.

The V and J genes are TRBV7-2 and TRBJ1-1; TRBD1 aligns across 7 bases. Germline V gives CDR1 SGHTA, CDR2 FQGNSA. The length of the CDR3 is 15 residues. The ends lost 0 bases at V and 4 bases at J; junction bases unmatched: 5. CDR3 in amino acids: CASSLAITGVTEAFF. CDR3 sequence (DNA): TGTGCCAGCAGCTTAGCTATTACAGGGGTCACTGAAGCTTTCTTT.

In this sample, this clone turned up once. Written as DNA, the CDR3 is TGCGCCAGCAGCTTCCAGGGGGCCGGGGAGCTGTTTTTT. It codes for CASSFQGAGELFF. The chain links TRBV5-1 to TRBJ2-2; 7 bases are shared with TRBD1. The germline CDR1 and CDR2 sequences are SGHRS and YFSETQ. The ends lost 2 bases at V and 6 bases at J; junction bases unmatched: 1. The CDR3 extends over 13 amino acids.

This clone occurred once. This chain uses TRBV29-1 with TRBJ2-7; TRBD1 matches 11 bases. Trimming took 5 bases from V and 4 from J; bases not matched to a gene: 4. The CDR3 runs to 13 residues. Germline lookup yields CDR1 SQVTM and CDR2 ANQGSEA. CDR3 residues: CSVLGQGAYEQYF. CDR3 nucleotides: TGCAGCGTTCTAGGACAGGGGGCTTACGAGCAGTACTTC.

This chain joins TRBV5-1 and TRBJ1-4; D possibly corresponds to TRBD1 (5 bases). Trimming removed 4 bases at V and 3 bases at J, with 13 bases between. The germline V gene encodes CDR1 SGHRS and CDR2 YFSETQ. The CDR3 totals 15 residues. CDR3 in amino acids: CASSPSGVANEKLFF. The CDR3 DNA reads TGCGCCAGCAGCCCATCGGGGGTGGCTAATGAAAAACTGTTTTTT.

For this clone: Other DNA sequences in this sample translate to the same CDR3. V usage is TRBV5-4 and J usage is TRBJ1-6, with a weak D call TRBD1 (5 bases). The CDR3 totals 14 residues. Trimming pared 4 bases from V and 7 bases from J, leaving 12 bases between. Germline V lookup: CDR1 SGHNT, CDR2 YYREEE (reference sequence). The CDR3 protein is CASSLQGRNSPLHF. The CDR3 DNA reads TGTGCCAGCAGCCTTCAGGGAAGGAATTCACCCCTCCACTTT.

This chain links TRBV3-1 (or the pseudogene TRBV3-2) with TRBJ2-2; D is undetermined. Trimming took 7 bases from V and 7 from J, leaving 7 bases between them. Germline CDR1 reads LGHDT; CDR2 reads YNNKEL (reference sequence). The CDR3 has 11 residues. The CDR3 sequence: CASTLGGELFF. DNA of the CDR3: TGTGCCAGCACGCTAGGCGGGGAGCTGTTTTTT.

This sequence joins TRBV30 and TRBJ1-5, with no clear D. The germline V gene encodes CDR1 GTSNPN and CDR2 SVGIG (reference sequence). Trimming left V 1 base short and J 2 bases short, with 9 bases between. The CDR3 runs 14 residues. CDR3 region: CAWSAQKGNQPQHF. CDR3 DNA: TGTGCCTGGAGTGCACAGAAGGGCAATCAGCCCCAGCATTTT.

The chain uses TRBV24-1 and TRBJ2-3; 10 positions agree with TRBD2. The CDR3 sequence is 16 residues long. Germline V gene data show CDR1 as KGHDR and CDR2 as SFDVKD. The J segment lost 3 bases and the V segment lost 5 bases, leaving 7 bases of the junction unmatched. CDR3 in amino acids: CATSGSLAGMTDTQYF. CDR3 DNA: TGTGCCACCAGTGGCTCACTAGCGGGGATGACAGATACGCAGTATTTT.

The chain combines TRBV2 with TRBJ2-5, with 8 nucleotides matching TRBD2. This CDR3 is built from 16 residues. Losses at the gene ends were 7 bases for V and 7 bases for J; bases not matched to a gene: 17. Germline lookup yields CDR1 SNHLY and CDR2 FYNNEI. The CDR3 is CASKVRGGGPTGTQYF. The CDR3 DNA reads as TGTGCCAGCAAGGTTCGGGGGGGAGGCCCGACGGGGACCCAGTACTTC.

The chain links TRBV2 to TRBJ2-7; 11 positions agree with TRBD1. CDR1 is SNHLY and CDR2 is FYNNEI in the germline V gene. CDR3 length equals 18 residues. V was pared by 7 bases and J by 0 bases, with 14 bases of the junction left unmatched. CDR3 in DNA: TGTGCCAGCACGGGGGCGGACAGGGGGCGAGGAAGCTCCTACGAGCAGTACTTC. This sequence encodes CASTGADRGRGSSYEQYF.

V usage is TRBV19 and J usage is TRBJ2-7; unclear D gene. Germline V gene sequence: CDR1 LNHDA, CDR2 SQIVND (reference sequence). The CDR3 has 14 amino acids. The V end was cut by 3 bases, the J end by 2 bases, with 11 bases between. The CDR3 sequence: CASSMSGPPYEQYF. Here the CDR3 DNA reads TGTGCCAGTAGTATGTCAGGTCCGCCCTACGAGCAGTACTTC.

The V and J genes are TRBV10-2 and TRBJ2-7, with 7 bases fitting TRBD1. V was clipped by 2 bases and J by 3 bases; unmatched bases: 7. This CDR3 comprises 15 residues. Germline V lookup: CDR1 WSHSY, CDR2 SAAADI. Written as DNA, the CDR3 is TGCGCCAGCAGTGAGACGGGACAGCCGATCTACGAGCAGTACTTC. Amino acids: CASSETGQPIYEQYF.

The CDR3 DNA sequence: TGTGCCAGTTCCTCGACTAGCGGATTCATCTACAATGAGCAGTTCTTC. Translation: CASSSTSGFIYNEQFF. This chain uses TRBV19 with TRBJ2-1, with 9 nucleotides matching TRBD2. The germline gives CDR1 LNHDA, CDR2 SQIVND (reference sequence). This CDR3 has 16 amino acids. Trimming removed 8 bases from V and 3 bases from J; junction bases left unmatched: 11.

V is TRBV11-2 and J is TRBJ2-7, with 8 bases that match TRBD1. This CDR3 is 15 amino acids long. CDR1 and CDR2 from the germline V gene are SGHAT and FQNNGV. The junction had 7 bases not matched to a gene; V was cut back by 6 bases and J by 0 bases. Here the CDR3 reads CASSLGQAFSYEQYF. In DNA form, the CDR3 reads TGTGCCAGCAGTTTGGGACAGGCCTTCTCCTACGAGCAGTACTTC. The entire variable domain, with the rest obtained from reference TRBV11-2 and TRBJ2-7, is as follows: EAGVAQSPRYKIIEKRQSVAFWCNPISGHATLYWYQQILGQGPKLLIQFQNNGVVDDSQLPKDRFSAERLKGVDSTLKIQPAKLEDSAVYLCASSLGQAFSYEQYFGPGTRLTVT.

The chain employs TRBV4-1 and TRBJ1-5, with D unresolved. Trimming left V 0 bases short and J 0 bases short, with 9 bases between. CDR3 size: 16 residues. Germline V gene lookup returns CDR1 MGHRA and CDR2 YSYEKL. CDR3 in amino acids: CASSQDSGNSNQPQHF. The CDR3 region has the DNA TGCGCCAGCAGCCAAGATTCGGGGAATAGCAATCAGCCCCAGCATTTT.

This clone has just one count. The chain joins TRBV18 to TRBJ2-7, with 7 nucleotides matching TRBD1. The CDR3 runs to 16 residues. J lost 1 base, V lost 3 bases, and 9 bases had no gene match. Germline V gives CDR1 KGHSH, CDR2 LQKENI. CDR3 sequence: CASSPLDRSNSYEQYF. The CDR3 DNA sequence: TGTGCCAGCTCACCCCTGGACAGGTCCAATTCCTACGAGCAGTACTTC. The variable domain in full, with the rest retrieved from reference TRBV18 and TRBJ2-7, is NAGVMQNPRHLVRRRGQEARLRCSPMKGHSHVYWYRQLPEEGLKFMVYLQKENIIDESGMPKERFSAEFPKEGPSILRIQQVVRGDSAAYFCASSPLDRSNSYEQYFGPGTRLTVT.